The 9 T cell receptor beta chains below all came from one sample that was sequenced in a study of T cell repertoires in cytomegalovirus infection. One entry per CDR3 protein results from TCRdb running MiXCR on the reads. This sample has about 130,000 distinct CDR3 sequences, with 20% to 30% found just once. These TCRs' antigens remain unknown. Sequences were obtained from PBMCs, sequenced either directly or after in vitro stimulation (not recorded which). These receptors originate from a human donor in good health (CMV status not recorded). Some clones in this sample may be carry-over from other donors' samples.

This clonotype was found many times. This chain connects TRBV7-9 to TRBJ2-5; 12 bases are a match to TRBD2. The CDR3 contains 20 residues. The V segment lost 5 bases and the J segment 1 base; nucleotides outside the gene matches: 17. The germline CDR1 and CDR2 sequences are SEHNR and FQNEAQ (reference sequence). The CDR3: CASSRPQSPSGRAVQETQYF. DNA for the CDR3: TGTGCCAGCAGCCGACCTCAATCCCCTAGCGGGAGGGCGGTCCAAGAGACCCAGTACTTC. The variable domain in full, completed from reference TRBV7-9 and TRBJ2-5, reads DTGVSQNPRHKITKRGQNVTFRCDPISEHNRLYWYRQTLGQGPEFLTYFQNEAQLEKSRLLSDRFSAERPKGSFSTLEIQRTEQGDSAMYLCASSRPQSPSGRAVQETQYFGPGTRLLVL.

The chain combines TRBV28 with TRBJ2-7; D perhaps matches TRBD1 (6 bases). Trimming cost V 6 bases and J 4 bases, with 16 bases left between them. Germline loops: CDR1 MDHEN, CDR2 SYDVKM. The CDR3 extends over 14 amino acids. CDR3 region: CASSTRTESYEQYV. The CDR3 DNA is TGTGCCAGCAGCACCAGGACAGAGAGTTACGAGCAGTACGTC.

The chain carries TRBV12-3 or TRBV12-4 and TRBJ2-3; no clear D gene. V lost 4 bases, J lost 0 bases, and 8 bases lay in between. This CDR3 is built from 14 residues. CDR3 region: CASSWLISTDTQYF. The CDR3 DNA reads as TGTGCCAGCAGTTGGCTGATTAGCACAGATACGCAGTATTTT.

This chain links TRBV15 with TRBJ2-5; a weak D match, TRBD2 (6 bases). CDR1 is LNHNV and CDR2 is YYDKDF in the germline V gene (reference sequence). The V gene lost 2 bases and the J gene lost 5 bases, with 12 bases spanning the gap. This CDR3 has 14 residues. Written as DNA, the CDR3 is TGTGCCACCAGCAGACGGGACCGGGGGGAGACCCAGTACTTC. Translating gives CATSRRDRGETQYF.

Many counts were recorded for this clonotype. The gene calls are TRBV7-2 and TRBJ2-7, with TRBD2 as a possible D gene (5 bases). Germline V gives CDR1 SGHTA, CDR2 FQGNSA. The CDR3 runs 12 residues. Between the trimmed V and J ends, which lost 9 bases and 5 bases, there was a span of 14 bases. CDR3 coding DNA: TGTGCCAGTAATCGGGGTGTTCACGAGCAGTACTTC. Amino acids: CASNRGVHEQYF.

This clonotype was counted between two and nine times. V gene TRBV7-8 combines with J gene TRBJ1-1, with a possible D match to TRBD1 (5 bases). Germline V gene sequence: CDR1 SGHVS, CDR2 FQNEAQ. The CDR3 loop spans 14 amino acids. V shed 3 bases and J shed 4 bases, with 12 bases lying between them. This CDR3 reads CASSLGRAGTEAFF. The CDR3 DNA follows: TGTGCCAGCAGCTTGGGCAGGGCGGGCACTGAAGCTTTCTTT.

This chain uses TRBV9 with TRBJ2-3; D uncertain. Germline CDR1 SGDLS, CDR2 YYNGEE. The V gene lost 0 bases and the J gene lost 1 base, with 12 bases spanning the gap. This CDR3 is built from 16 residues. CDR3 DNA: TGTGCCAGCAGCGTAGCAGATTCGACTGGCACAGATACGCAGTATTTT. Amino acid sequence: CASSVADSTGTDTQYF.

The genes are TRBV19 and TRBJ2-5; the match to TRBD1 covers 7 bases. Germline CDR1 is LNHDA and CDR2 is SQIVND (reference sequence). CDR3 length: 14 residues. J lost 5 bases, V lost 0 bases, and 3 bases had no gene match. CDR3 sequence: CASSIDRDSETQYF. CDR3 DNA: TGTGCCAGTAGTATAGACCGGGACAGTGAGACCCAGTACTTC.

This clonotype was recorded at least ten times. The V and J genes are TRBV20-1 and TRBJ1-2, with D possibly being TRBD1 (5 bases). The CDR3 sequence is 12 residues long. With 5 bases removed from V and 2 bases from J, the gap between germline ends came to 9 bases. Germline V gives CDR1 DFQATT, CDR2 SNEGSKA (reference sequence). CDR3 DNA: TGCAGTGCTTACAACAGGAACTATGGCTACACCTTC. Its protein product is CSAYNRNYGYTF.